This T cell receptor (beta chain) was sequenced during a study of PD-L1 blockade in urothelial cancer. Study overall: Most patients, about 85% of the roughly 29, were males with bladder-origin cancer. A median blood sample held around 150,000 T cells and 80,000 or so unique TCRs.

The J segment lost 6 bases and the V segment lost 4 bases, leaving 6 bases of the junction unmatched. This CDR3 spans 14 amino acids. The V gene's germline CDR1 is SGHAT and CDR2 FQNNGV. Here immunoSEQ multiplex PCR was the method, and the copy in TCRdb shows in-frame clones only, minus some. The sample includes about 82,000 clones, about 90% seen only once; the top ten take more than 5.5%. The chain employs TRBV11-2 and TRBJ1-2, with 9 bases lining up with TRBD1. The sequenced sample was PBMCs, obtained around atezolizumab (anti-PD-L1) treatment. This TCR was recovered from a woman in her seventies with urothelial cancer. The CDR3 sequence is CASSSTGGGDGYTF. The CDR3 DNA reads TGTGCCAGCAGCTCCACAGGGGGCGGTGATGGCTACACCTTC. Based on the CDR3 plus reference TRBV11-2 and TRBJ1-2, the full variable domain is EAGVAQSPRYKIIEKRQSVAFWCNPISGHATLYWYQQILGQGPKLLIQFQNNGVVDDSQLPKDRFSAERLKGVDSTLKIQPAKLEDSAVYLCASSSTGGGDGYTFGSGTRLTVV.